This TCR beta chain was sequenced for a study of T cells in Graves' hyperthyroidism and ophthalmopathy. Overall study context: Sampling of peripheral blood happened at initial diagnosis, prior to any treatment.

V was pared by 0 bases and J by 7 bases, with 8 bases between. The CDR3 runs 13 residues. Germline CDR1 is SGHRS and CDR2 is YFSETQ. The hyperthyroidism patients had all been newly diagnosed, and their disease duration was under 2 months. Their ages ranged from 18 to 65 years. Each diagnosis drew on symptoms, thyroxine, TRAb, thyroid ultrasound and orbital computed tomography findings. The blood sample dates from first hyperthyroidism diagnosis, preceding any ophthalmopathy symptoms. There are many counts of this clonotype. The source material, RNA transcripts, was used to amplify TCR beta CDR3 regions. The study used the HTBI primer set for a first-round RT-PCR of the TCR CDR3. TCRdb re-called the multiplex PCR reads with MiXCR, one entry per CDR3 protein. The table lists some 370,000 distinct CDR3 sequences, about a sixth of them singletons.

Material for sequencing was blood. V is TRBV5-1 and J is TRBJ1-3; no reliable D call. The receptor was derived from a woman aged 25 to 39 with Graves' hyperthyroidism that later progressed to Graves' ophthalmopathy. The CDR3 DNA reads as TGCGCCAGCAGCTTGGCCCCTCGGAACACCATATATTTT. Residues: CASSLAPRNTIYF.